Following are 25 T cell receptor beta chains from one sample sequenced in a study of blood T cell repertoires in COVID-19. Profiled with immunoSEQ multiplex PCR; TCRdb holds only in-frame clones, not every one. Found here are some 220,000 clones, approximately 85% of them singletons; the top ten hold 5.2%. Sequencing was done on a sample of peripheral blood. All receptors derive from a woman aged 70-85 years with COVID-19, enrolled during active disease.

The rearrangement uses TRBV5-4 and TRBJ2-7, with D perhaps matching TRBD2 (6 bases). This CDR3 comprises 14 residues. Germline V gene lookup returns CDR1 SGHNT and CDR2 YYREEE (reference sequence). Trimming took off 4 bases at V and 0 bases at J, with 11 bases between the two ends. The DNA for the CDR3 is TGTGCCAGCAGCAGACCGGGACTCTCCTACGAGCAGTACTTC. Its translation is CASSRPGLSYEQYF.

V gene TRBV28 combines with J gene TRBJ2-7; D possibly corresponds to TRBD1 (6 bases). CDR3 size: 17 residues. CDR1 and CDR2 (germline): MDHEN, SYDVKM. The V end lost 6 bases, the J end lost 3 bases, and 24 bases lay between the germline ends. Here the CDR3 DNA reads TGTGCCAGCAGCTCCCCTTCTTCGACAGGTTCTTACTACGAGCAGTACTTC. The encoded protein is CASSSPSSTGSYYEQYF.

The chain uses TRBV3-1 (or the pseudogene TRBV3-2) and TRBJ1-4, with D unresolved. Germline CDR1 reads LGHDT; CDR2 reads YNNKEL (reference sequence). The V and J ends lost 4 bases and 8 bases respectively, with 20 bases between them. This CDR3 has 16 residues. CDR3 DNA: TGTGCCAGCAGCCCCCGCTCGTCCGCGGCCCGGGAAAAACTGTTTTTT. Residues: CASSPRSSAAREKLFF.

The gene calls are TRBV29-1 and TRBJ1-4; tentatively, D is TRBD1 (6 bases). The V gene lost 3 bases and the J gene lost 8 bases, with 10 bases spanning the gap. The germline CDR1 and CDR2 sequences are SQVTM and ANQGSEA. This CDR3 spans 12 amino acids. The CDR3 DNA sequence: TGCAGCGTTGACGTTACAGGGGAAAAACTGTTTTTT. Protein: CSVDVTGEKLFF. Supplemented by reference TRBV29-1 and TRBJ1-4, the full variable domain reads SAVISQKPSRDICQRGTSLTIQCQVDSQVTMMFWYRQQPGQSLTLIATANQGSEATYESGFVIDKFPISRPNLTFSTLTVSNMSPEDSSIYLCSVDVTGEKLFFGSGTQLSVL.

J is TRBJ1-1 and V is TRBV6-5, with D tentatively TRBD1 (6 bases). The ends were cut back, 5 bases at V and 1 base at J, with 14 bases in the middle. This CDR3 has 15 residues. The V gene's germline CDR1 is MNHEY and CDR2 SVGAGI. The CDR3 region has the DNA TGTGCCAGCAGTCTTCTTGGGACACCGAACACTGAAGCTTTCTTT. Protein sequence: CASSLLGTPNTEAFF.

Concerning this clone itself: The same CDR3 can be traced to other DNA sequences in this sample. The rearrangement uses TRBV6-5 and TRBJ2-6, with D perhaps matching TRBD2 (5 bases). The germline V gene has CDR1 MNHEY and CDR2 SVGAGI. The V end lost 8 bases, the J end lost 0 bases, and 11 bases lay between the germline ends. The CDR3 is 15 residues long. The CDR3 loop reads CASRPGFSGANVLTF. The CDR3 nucleotides read TGTGCCAGCCGCCCGGGGTTCTCTGGGGCCAACGTCCTGACTTTC.

The genes are TRBV9 and TRBJ2-7; perhaps TRBD2 as D (5 bases). CDR3 length equals 14 residues. Germline values: CDR1 SGDLS, CDR2 YYNGEE. V gave up 3 bases and J gave up 2 bases, with 12 bases separating them. The CDR3 coding sequence is TGTGCCAGCAGCGGAGGGCGGACTCCCTACGAGCAGTACTTC. Translating it yields CASSGGRTPYEQYF.

The chain carries TRBV9 and TRBJ2-5, with 12 nucleotides matching TRBD1. CDR1 SGDLS and CDR2 YYNGEE come from the germline V gene. The CDR3 contains 16 residues. J was trimmed by 4 bases and V by 4 bases; bases with no gene match: 8. CDR3 region: CASSPEGTGGGETQYF. CDR3 nucleotide sequence: TGTGCCAGCAGCCCCGAAGGGACAGGGGGCGGAGAGACCCAGTACTTC.

This chain links TRBV5-1 with TRBJ2-5; D is ambiguous. This CDR3 contains 13 residues. V shed 1 base and J shed 5 bases, with 9 bases lying between them. Germline CDR1 reads SGHRS; CDR2 reads YFSETQ. In nucleotides, the CDR3 is TGCGCCAGCAGCTTGAGCACGTGGGAGACCCAGTACTTC. It codes for CASSLSTWETQYF. The full variable domain, rest sourced from reference TRBV5-1 and TRBJ2-5, is KAGVTQTPRYLIKTRGQQVTLSCSPISGHRSVSWYQQTPGQGLQFLFEYFSETQRNKGNFPGRFSGRQFSNSRSEMNVSTLELGDSALYLCASSLSTWETQYFGPGTRLLVL.

This clone was seen just once. The CDR3 sequence: CASSEILAYSYEQYF. Written as DNA, the CDR3 is TGCGCCAGCAGTGAGATCCTAGCGTACTCCTACGAGCAGTACTTC. The V and J genes are TRBV10-2 and TRBJ2-7; perhaps TRBD2 as D (6 bases). CDR3 length: 15 residues. Trimming cost V 2 bases and J 0 bases, with 11 bases left between them. Germline-derived CDR1 and CDR2 are WSHSY and SAAADI.

This chain uses TRBV2 with TRBJ2-5; tentative D call: TRBD1 (6 bases). The germline V and J ends were trimmed by 0 bases and 4 bases, with 9 bases remaining between them. This CDR3 is 14 amino acids long. Germline V gene sequence: CDR1 SNHLY, CDR2 FYNNEI. CDR3 nucleotides: TGTGCCAGCAGTGAAGCAGGGGGTGGAGAGACCCAGTACTTC. This gives the protein CASSEAGGGETQYF.

The V gene is TRBV19, the J gene TRBJ2-4; perhaps TRBD2 as D (5 bases). V lost 2 bases, J lost 0 bases, and 11 bases lay in between. Germline CDR1 is LNHDA and CDR2 is SQIVND (reference sequence). This CDR3 has 16 residues. CDR3 coding DNA: TGTGCCAGTAGTATATCGGGAAATCTAGCCAAAAACATTCAGTACTTC. Its translation is CASSISGNLAKNIQYF.

This clone has a handful of counts. J is TRBJ1-2 and V is TRBV6-6, with 9 bases that match TRBD1. The trim removed 7 bases at V and 7 bases at J, leaving 13 bases unmatched. Germline CDR1 reads MNHNY; CDR2 reads SVGAGI (reference sequence). This CDR3 is 15 amino acids long. CDR3 DNA sequence: TGTGCCAGCACCTCTACAGGGGGCGCGATCACTGGCTACACCTTC. This translates into CASTSTGGAITGYTF.

The chain couples TRBV29-1 to TRBJ2-5, with 7 nucleotides matching TRBD1. The length of the CDR3 is 12 residues. The germline gives CDR1 SQVTM, CDR2 ANQGSEA. V lost 5 bases, J lost 4 bases, and 4 bases stayed unmatched. CDR3 amino acids: CSVNRGPETQYF. The DNA for the CDR3 is TGCAGCGTTAACAGGGGCCCAGAGACCCAGTACTTC.

The CDR3 DNA follows: TGTGCCAGCAGTTTAACGGCAGGAGGGGCTTTCTTT. It is translated as CASSLTAGGAFF. The V gene is TRBV28, the J gene TRBJ1-1; no firm D call. CDR1 and CDR2 (germline): MDHEN, SYDVKM. The CDR3 has 12 residues. V shed 2 bases and J shed 11 bases, with 12 bases lying between them. Supplemented by reference TRBV28 and TRBJ1-1, the full variable domain reads DVKVTQSSRYLVKRTGEKVFLECVQDMDHENMFWYRQDPGLGLRLIYFSYDVKMKEKGDIPEGYSVSREKKERFSLILESASTNQTSMYLCASSLTAGGAFFGQGTRLTVV.

V usage is TRBV6-5 and J usage is TRBJ2-7; 10 bases agree with TRBD2. The trim removed 6 bases at V and 1 base at J, leaving 6 bases unmatched. The CDR3 extends over 15 amino acids. Per germline, CDR1 MNHEY and CDR2 SVGAGI. The CDR3 loop is CASSIGLAASYEQYF. In nucleotides, the CDR3 is TGTGCCAGCAGCATCGGACTAGCGGCTTCCTACGAGCAGTACTTC.

The V gene is TRBV18, the J gene TRBJ2-6, with 8 positions matching TRBD2. Trimming cost V 2 bases and J 1 base; bases outside gene matches: 4. CDR3 length: 17 residues. In germline, CDR1 is KGHSH, CDR2 LQKENI. CDR3 DNA: TGTGCCAGCTCACCATTGGGGACTAGTTCTGGGGCCAACGTCCTGACTTTC. Residues: CASSPLGTSSGANVLTF. Together with reference TRBV18 and TRBJ2-6, the CDR3 gives the full variable domain: NAGVMQNPRHLVRRRGQEARLRCSPMKGHSHVYWYRQLPEEGLKFMVYLQKENIIDESGMPKERFSAEFPKEGPSILRIQQVVRGDSAAYFCASSPLGTSSGANVLTFGAGSRLTVL.

This clone occurred once. The chain employs TRBV18 and TRBJ2-1, with 14 positions matching TRBD2. Per the germline V gene, CDR1 is KGHSH and CDR2 is LQKENI. The CDR3 runs to 17 residues. V was pared by 3 bases and J by 7 bases, with 8 bases of the junction left unmatched. The CDR3 nucleotides read TGTGCCAGCTCACCTTCTCGACTAGCGGGAGGGGAGAATGAGCAGTTCTTC. Translated: CASSPSRLAGGENEQFF.

This clone occurred a few times. The V call is TRBV19, the J call TRBJ2-2; D might be TRBD1 (5 bases). The CDR3 has 14 amino acids. The V end lost 7 bases, the J end lost 4 bases, and 13 bases lay between the germline ends. Germline loops: CDR1 LNHDA, CDR2 SQIVND (reference sequence). The CDR3 reads CASNWQGTTGELFF. The CDR3 nucleotides are TGTGCCAGTAACTGGCAGGGTACCACCGGGGAGCTGTTTTTT. The full variable domain, its missing parts supplied by reference TRBV19 and TRBJ2-2, is DGGITQSPKYLFRKEGQNVTLSCEQNLNHDAMYWYRQDPGQGLRLIYYSQIVNDFQKGDIAEGYSVSREKKESFPLTVTSAQKNPTAFYLCASNWQGTTGELFFGEGSRLTVL.

V and J are TRBV19 and TRBJ2-7, with 12 nucleotides matching TRBD2. The J segment lost 0 bases and the V segment lost 6 bases, leaving 6 bases of the junction unmatched. Looked up from germline, CDR1 is LNHDA and CDR2 is SQIVND (reference sequence). The CDR3 has 16 amino acids. This chain's CDR3 is CASRKTSGSRSYEQYF. The CDR3 region has the DNA TGTGCCAGTAGGAAGACTAGCGGGAGCCGCTCCTACGAGCAGTACTTC.

V usage is TRBV28 and J usage is TRBJ1-2; no firm D call. The CDR3 is made up of 12 amino acids. V lost 2 bases and J 8 bases, leaving 9 bases between the germline ends. Germline CDR1 and CDR2: MDHEN and SYDVKM. The CDR3: CASSLSVLGYTF. CDR3 DNA: TGTGCCAGCAGTTTAAGCGTTTTGGGCTACACCTTC.

The genes are TRBV7-2 and TRBJ2-3; TRBD2 matches 8 bases. V shed 4 bases and J 0 bases; nucleotides not matched to a gene: 3. Germline V CDR1 and CDR2: SGHTA, FQGNSA. The CDR3 runs to 15 residues. CDR3 coding DNA: TGTGCCAGCAGCTCCTGGACTAGCAGCACAGATACGCAGTATTTT. The encoded protein is CASSSWTSSTDTQYF.

The rearrangement joins TRBV5-4 to TRBJ2-2, with D hard to call. The ends were cut back, 4 bases at V and 3 bases at J, with 13 bases in the middle. CDR3 size: 15 residues. Germline CDR1 reads SGHNT; CDR2 reads YYREEE (reference sequence). The CDR3 loop reads CASSLRKPDTGELFF. CDR3 coding DNA: TGTGCCAGCAGCCTCCGAAAGCCGGACACCGGGGAGCTGTTTTTT.

J is TRBJ1-1 and V is TRBV24-1; maybe TRBD1 (6 bases). CDR3 length: 11 residues. V lost 7 bases and J 6 bases, leaving 8 bases between the germline ends. The germline CDR1 and CDR2 sequences are KGHDR and SFDVKD. The CDR3 DNA is TGTGCCACCAGAACAGGGTCTGAAGCTTTCTTT. Translation: CATRTGSEAFF.

The chain combines TRBV6-6 with TRBJ2-7, with D possibly being TRBD2 (5 bases). The germline V gene has CDR1 MNHNY and CDR2 SVGAGI (reference sequence). The CDR3 totals 12 residues. The ends were cut back, 7 bases at V and 0 bases at J, with 7 bases in the middle. CDR3 nucleotides: TGTGCCAGCACCGGGAACTCCTACGAGCAGTACTTC. It encodes CASTGNSYEQYF.